This T cell receptor (beta chain) is drawn from a study of T-cell reconstitution after alpha-beta-depleted transplantation in children. The CDR3 runs 14 residues. Between the trimmed V and J ends, which lost 0 bases and 6 bases, there was a span of 9 bases. CDR1 and CDR2 from the germline V gene are SGDLS and YYNGEE. This clonotype came up many times. A TCRbeta library incorporating unique molecular identifiers was prepared. In TCRdb, the PCR reads were re-called with MiXCR into one record per CDR3 protein. Of over 300,000 distinct CDR3 sequences listed, 10% were seen once; the top ten hold approximately 2.3%.

Sequences were derived from PBMCs from the stem cell graft donor, sampled from the stem cell graft. This clonotype was obtained from a human donor who donated a stem cell graft to a child with acute lymphoblastic leukemia. The chain couples TRBV9 to TRBJ2-2; D is possibly TRBD2 (6 bases). CDR3 protein: CASSVEPGAGELFF. The DNA for the CDR3 is TGTGCCAGCAGCGTAGAGCCGGGGGCCGGGGAGCTGTTTTTT.